Listed below are T cell receptor beta chains from one sample, sequenced in a study of blood T cell repertoires in COVID-19. Measured with immunoSEQ multiplex PCR; TCRdb has only the in-frame clones, and not every one. The repertoire consists of 140,000 to 150,000 clones, with roughly 90% occurring once and the leading ten covering just under 3%. Specimen: peripheral blood. These receptor sequences come from a man between 60 and 75 years old with active or convalescent COVID-19. CDR3s include the opening cysteine and the closing phenylalanine or tryptophan. D genes are given only for firm matches. Clone size appears in some rows only: once, few, many, or a class for an expanded clone.

size: .; J: TRBJ1-2; V: TRBV6-5; D: TRBD1; DNA: TGTGCCAGCAGTTACTCGGGTAACAGGGGGCGGTATGGCTACACCTTC; CDR3: CASSYSGNRGRYGYTF
size: .; J: TRBJ2-1; V: TRBV7-2; D: TRBD2; DNA: TGTGCCAGCACCGTCCGGAGCGGGGGTGAGCAGTTCTTC; CDR3: CASTVRSGGEQFF
size: few; J: TRBJ1-5; V: TRBV28; D: .; DNA: TGTGCCAGCACGGGAAGCAATCAGCCCCAGCATTTT; CDR3: CASTGSNQPQHF
size: .; J: TRBJ2-1; V: TRBV9; D: TRBD2; DNA: TGTGCCAGCAGCGTGACTAGCCTCTCCTACAATGAGCAGTTCTTC; CDR3: CASSVTSLSYNEQFF
size: once; J: TRBJ2-3; V: TRBV10-3; D: TRBD2; DNA: TGTGCCATCAGTCCGGGACTAGCGGCAGATACGCAGTATTTT; CDR3: CAISPGLAADTQYF
size: .; J: TRBJ2-1; V: TRBV18; D: TRBD2; DNA: TGTGCCAGCTCACCCCAAGCGGGGGATGAGCAGTTCTTC; CDR3: CASSPQAGDEQFF
size: .; J: TRBJ2-2; V: TRBV7-3; D: TRBD2; DNA: TGTGCCAGCAGCTTGACTAGCGGGGGAGGAACCGGGGAGCTGTTTTTT; CDR3: CASSLTSGGGTGELFF
size: once; J: TRBJ2-2; V: TRBV6-5; D: .; DNA: TGTGCCAGCAGTCCTAACAGGGACCGGGAGCTGTTTTTT; CDR3: CASSPNRDRELFF
size: .; J: TRBJ1-6; V: TRBV4-2; D: .; DNA: TGTGCCAGCAGACCTGGGACCTTGGCGGGAGATTCACCCCTCCACTTT; CDR3: CASRPGTLAGDSPLHF
size: .; J: TRBJ2-7; V: TRBV5-1; D: .; DNA: TGCGCCAGCAGCTTGGGGCACCCTTACGAGCAGTACTTC; CDR3: CASSLGHPYEQYF
size: .; J: TRBJ1-6; V: TRBV2; D: .; DNA: TGTGCCAGCAGTGAAGAGGGGATCAATTCACCCCTCCACTTT; CDR3: CASSEEGINSPLHF
size: .; J: TRBJ2-3; V: TRBV19; D: TRBD2; DNA: TGTGCCACCCAGCCAAGGACTAGCGGGAACACAGATACGCAGTATTTT; CDR3: CATQPRTSGNTDTQYF
size: once; J: TRBJ1-5; V: TRBV18; D: .; DNA: TGTGCCAGCTCACCTGACCGACAGGCAAATCAGCCCCAGCATTTT; CDR3: CASSPDRQANQPQHF
size: .; J: TRBJ2-3; V: TRBV4-2; D: TRBD2; DNA: TGTGCCAGCAGCCCCGATCCGGGACTAGCGGGGGGTTCAGATACGCAGTATTTT; CDR3: CASSPDPGLAGGSDTQYF
size: .; J: TRBJ2-3; V: TRBV11-3; D: TRBD2; DNA: TGTGCCAGCAGCTTAAGGACTAGCGGGTACTCAGATACGCAGTATTTT; CDR3: CASSLRTSGYSDTQYF
size: few; J: TRBJ2-2; V: TRBV6-5; D: TRBD1; DNA: TGTGCCAGCAGGAGGACAGGGTACACCGGGGAGCTGTTTTTT; CDR3: CASRRTGYTGELFF
size: .; J: TRBJ2-3; V: TRBV6-5; D: .; DNA: TGTGCCCTCAGGGAATCTTCGCCTAGCACAGATACGCAGTATTTT; CDR3: CALRESSPSTDTQYF
size: .; J: TRBJ2-5; V: TRBV7-8; D: TRBD2; DNA: TGTGCCAGCAGCTCGCGACTAGCGGGGCCTCAAGAGACCCAGTACTTC; CDR3: CASSSRLAGPQETQYF
size: .; J: TRBJ2-7; V: TRBV7-8; D: .; DNA: TGTGCCAGCAGCCCTCGGGACTCAACCTACGAGCAGTACTTC; CDR3: CASSPRDSTYEQYF
size: .; J: TRBJ1-5; V: TRBV30; D: .; DNA: TGTGCCTGGAGTATTGGGACATACAATCAGCCCCAGCATTTT; CDR3: CAWSIGTYNQPQHF
size: once; J: TRBJ2-5; V: TRBV28; D: TRBD1; DNA: TGTGCCAGCAGTTTATGGACAGGGCAGGAGACCCAGTACTTC; CDR3: CASSLWTGQETQYF
size: .; J: TRBJ2-5; V: TRBV15; D: TRBD2; DNA: TGTGCCACCGGGCGAGCGGGAGGGGTGCAGACCCAGTACTTC; CDR3: CATGRAGGVQTQYF
size: .; J: TRBJ2-7; V: TRBV6-5; D: .; DNA: TGTGCCACACAGCAGGTAGCAGGGGACTACGAGCAGTACTTC; CDR3: CATQQVAGDYEQYF
size: .; J: TRBJ1-1; V: TRBV10-3; D: .; DNA: TGTGCCATCAGTGAATATCAGGTCTCGGGGGTGACTGAAGCTTTCTTT; CDR3: CAISEYQVSGVTEAFF
size: .; J: TRBJ2-1; V: TRBV6-6; D: .; DNA: TGTGCCAGCAGTTACGGGCAGGGGTACAATGAGCAGTTCTTC; CDR3: CASSYGQGYNEQFF
size: .; J: TRBJ2-1; V: TRBV28; D: TRBD2; DNA: TGTGCCAGCAGTCCCCCTAGCGGGAGTAAGGATGAGCAGTTCTTC; CDR3: CASSPPSGSKDEQFF
size: .; J: TRBJ1-5; V: TRBV28; D: TRBD1; DNA: TGTGCCAGCAGTTTATGGGGACAGGGGCATCAGCCCCAGCATTTT; CDR3: CASSLWGQGHQPQHF
size: .; J: TRBJ1-5; V: TRBV24-1; D: TRBD1; DNA: TGTGCCACCTCCAGGGACAGCGGCAATCAGCCCCAGCATTTT; CDR3: CATSRDSGNQPQHF
size: .; J: TRBJ2-3; V: TRBV5-6; D: .; DNA: TGTGCCAGCGACTTCGGCGGGTCAGATACGCAGTATTTT; CDR3: CASDFGGSDTQYF
size: .; J: TRBJ2-1; V: TRBV19; D: .; DNA: TGTGCCAGTAGTCCCCGGGGGAACGAGGGAATAAATGAGCAGTTCTTC; CDR3: CASSPRGNEGINEQFF
size: .; J: TRBJ2-3; V: TRBV4-2; D: .; DNA: TGTGCCAGCAGCCAAGGGAGCGGGCAATCGCCATGGGGCACAGATACGCAGTATTTT; CDR3: CASSQGSGQSPWGTDTQYF
size: .; J: TRBJ2-1; V: TRBV7-3; D: TRBD2; DNA: TGTGCCAGCAGCTTAGCTAGCGGGATGTACAATGAGCAGTTCTTC; CDR3: CASSLASGMYNEQFF
size: .; J: TRBJ2-7; V: TRBV5-4; D: .; DNA: TGTGCCAGCAGCTTGGGTGGCGGGATAGGGTCCTACGAGCAGTACTTC; CDR3: CASSLGGGIGSYEQYF
size: .; J: TRBJ2-1; V: TRBV7-3; D: TRBD2; DNA: TGTGCCAGCAGCATTTTAGCGGGGGGCCTCCACAATGAGCAGTTCTTC; CDR3: CASSILAGGLHNEQFF
size: .; J: TRBJ2-3; V: TRBV5-5; D: .; DNA: TGTGCCAGCAGTTCTAGTACAGATACGCAGTATTTT; CDR3: CASSSSTDTQYF
size: .; J: TRBJ2-1; V: TRBV5-1; D: .; DNA: TGCGCCAGCAGCTTAGCCCCGGGATCTCCCTACAATGAGCAGTTCTTC; CDR3: CASSLAPGSPYNEQFF
size: once; J: TRBJ2-7; V: TRBV6-5; D: .; DNA: TGTGCCAGCAGACCGACAGGCCTCTCCTACGAGCAGTACTTC; CDR3: CASRPTGLSYEQYF
size: .; J: TRBJ1-1; V: TRBV7-3; D: .; DNA: TGTGCCAGCAGCTTAATGAGGGTTGCATTGTACACTGAAGCTTTCTTT; CDR3: CASSLMRVALYTEAFF
size: .; J: TRBJ1-4; V: TRBV11-2; D: .; DNA: TGTGCCAGCAGCTTAACCGGCCAGGGATGGAGTGAAAAACTGTTTTTT; CDR3: CASSLTGQGWSEKLFF
size: .; J: TRBJ1-5; V: TRBV19; D: .; DNA: TGTGCCAGTAGTACAGGACGGGGCCGGGAGCAGCCCCAGCATTTT; CDR3: CASSTGRGREQPQHF
size: .; J: TRBJ2-3; V: TRBV12-3/TRBV12-4; D: TRBD1; DNA: TGTGCCAGCAGTTTGGACAGGGAAGATACGCAGTATTTT; CDR3: CASSLDREDTQYF
size: .; J: TRBJ2-7; V: TRBV5-4; D: TRBD2; DNA: TGTGCCAGCAGCTCCCCTGGGGAGGGAGGCGAGCAGTACTTC; CDR3: CASSSPGEGGEQYF
size: .; J: TRBJ1-2; V: TRBV3-1/TRBV3-2; D: .; DNA: TGTGCCAGCAGCTCCGTCAGGGACTATGGCTACACCTTC; CDR3: CASSSVRDYGYTF
size: once; J: TRBJ2-5; V: TRBV5-1; D: TRBD1; DNA: TGCGCCAGCAGCTCCCGACAGGGGGTAGGTGAGACCCAGTACTTC; CDR3: CASSSRQGVGETQYF
size: .; J: TRBJ2-7; V: TRBV4-1; D: TRBD2; DNA: TGCGCCAGCAGCCAAGGATGGAGCGGGAAGCAGTACTTC; CDR3: CASSQGWSGKQYF
size: .; J: TRBJ1-4; V: TRBV5-1; D: .; DNA: TGCGCCAGCAGCTTGGGGCGGATTAATGAAAAACTGTTTTTT; CDR3: CASSLGRINEKLFF
size: .; J: TRBJ1-1; V: TRBV11-2; D: TRBD1; DNA: TGTGCCAGCAGCCGTTCGGGACAGGGAGAAGCTTTCTTT; CDR3: CASSRSGQGEAFF
size: .; J: TRBJ1-6; V: TRBV7-2; D: .; DNA: TGTGCCAGCAGCTTAACAGTTTTAAGCTCCTATAATTCACCCCTCCACTTT; CDR3: CASSLTVLSSYNSPLHF